These 9 T cell receptor beta chains originate from one sample sequenced in a study of shared clonotypes between healthy human individuals. TCRdb's table, derived via immunoSEQ multiplex PCR, lists solely in-frame clones and lacks some. The sample lists roughly 590,000 clones, around 95% seen once, with 0.09% to 0.13% in the top ten. Naive-designated CD8 cells lacked CD45RO, were positively enriched for CCR7, and omitted terminally differentiated effector memory CD45RA+ cells. Sample: naive CD8+ T cells sorted from blood. The receptor source for this set is a woman under 40 in good health.

This rearrangement joins TRBV28 to TRBJ2-1, with 10 bases that match TRBD2. Germline CDR1 and CDR2: MDHEN and SYDVKM. The CDR3 length is 16 residues. Trimming removed 4 bases from V and 4 bases from J; junction bases left unmatched: 7. DNA for the CDR3: TGTGCCAGCAGTTCTGACCAGACTAGCGGGTACAATGAGCAGTTCTTC. Translation: CASSSDQTSGYNEQFF.

This clone was counted once. The chain recombines TRBV2 with TRBJ2-3; D is perhaps TRBD1 (6 bases). CDR1 and CDR2 from the germline V gene are SNHLY and FYNNEI. The CDR3 is made up of 16 amino acids. The ends were cut back, 9 bases at V and 0 bases at J, with 19 bases in the middle. The CDR3 bases are TGTGCCAGTGAAGACTCGGACAGTGGAAGCACAGATACGCAGTATTTT. Translation: CASEDSDSGSTDTQYF.

The J gene is TRBJ2-7, the V gene TRBV2, with 9 positions matching TRBD2. The CDR3 totals 16 residues. V lost 1 base to trimming and J lost 2 bases; unmatched junction nucleotides: 6. CDR1 and CDR2 (germline): SNHLY, FYNNEI. CDR3 region: CASSEGPSGRTYEQYF. The DNA for the CDR3 is TGTGCCAGCAGTGAAGGGCCCAGCGGGAGGACCTACGAGCAGTACTTC.

The chain recombines TRBV27 with TRBJ2-2; D not resolved. This CDR3 is built from 13 residues. Trimming stripped 2 bases from V and 6 bases from J, with 7 bases between. Per germline, CDR1 MNHEY and CDR2 SMNVEV (reference sequence). The CDR3 sequence: CASSLPYAGELFF. CDR3 DNA sequence: TGTGCCAGCAGTTTACCCTACGCCGGGGAGCTGTTTTTT.

The chain employs TRBV27 and TRBJ2-6; D ambiguous. Germline V gene lookup returns CDR1 MNHEY and CDR2 SMNVEV (reference sequence). The germline V and J ends were trimmed by 6 bases and 0 bases, with 15 bases remaining between them. The CDR3 has 17 residues. CDR3 nucleotide sequence: TGTGCCAGCAGCCCCAGGATTTTCTACTCTGGGGCCAACGTCCTGACTTTC. It yields the protein CASSPRIFYSGANVLTF.

This chain connects TRBV9 to TRBJ2-1; a possible D gene is TRBD1 (6 bases). The germline V and J ends were trimmed by 3 bases and 0 bases, with 16 bases remaining between them. Germline V lookup: CDR1 SGDLS, CDR2 YYNGEE. The CDR3 loop spans 17 amino acids. This CDR3 is CASSATRQASSYNEQFF. The CDR3 DNA reads TGTGCCAGCAGCGCTACTCGACAGGCGAGCTCCTACAATGAGCAGTTCTTC.

This chain links TRBV9 with TRBJ2-1, with TRBD2 matching 9 bases. This CDR3 is built from 18 residues. CDR1 and CDR2 (germline): SGDLS, YYNGEE. With 0 bases clipped from V and 8 bases from J, the junction kept 15 bases outside the gene matches. CDR3 nucleotides: TGTGCCAGCAGCGTAGAATTAGCGGGAGTGGGGTATATGGATGAGCAGTTCTTC. It specifies CASSVELAGVGYMDEQFF.

Comments on this clone: This specimen includes other DNA sequences encoding the same CDR3. The CDR3 loop is CASSFGQTYEQYF. The CDR3 nucleotides read TGTGCCAGCAGTTTCGGGCAGACCTACGAGCAGTACTTC. V usage is TRBV28 and J usage is TRBJ2-7; D is ambiguous. The CDR3 totals 13 residues. The V and J ends lost 3 bases and 2 bases respectively, with 8 bases between them. Germline-derived CDR1 and CDR2 are MDHEN and SYDVKM.

CDR3 sequence: CASSLLSPTGVTGELFF. In nucleotides, the CDR3 is TGTGCCAGCAGTTTATTAAGCCCCACAGGGGTGACCGGGGAGCTGTTTTTT. The J gene is TRBJ2-2, the V gene TRBV27, with 7 bases matching TRBD1. Germline CDR1 reads MNHEY; CDR2 reads SMNVEV (reference sequence). Trimming at V came to 1 base and at J to 5 bases, leaving 10 bases not matched to a gene. The CDR3 loop spans 17 amino acids.